A single T cell receptor (beta chain) is shown here with its context. Its antigen is still unknown. Other DNA sequences of this sample code for an identical CDR3. CD45RO/CCR7/CD25/CD127/CD95/CD27 staining was used to isolate CD4+ naive, central memory, regulatory and stem cell-like memory cells by sorting. This record belongs to a study of beta chain features in type 1 diabetes. Whole-study findings and limits: cDNA sequencing could over-represent cells with high TCR expression. For Type 1 diabetes patients, all four CD4+ subsets carried TCRB CDR3s that were moderately but significantly shorter.

This CDR3 is 16 amino acids long. CDR1 is MDHEN and CDR2 is SYDVKM in the germline V gene. V lost 2 bases to trimming and J lost 1 base; unmatched junction nucleotides: 4. TCRB transcripts that were expressed got sequenced, as all of the isolated RNA had been reverse transcribed. Read counts averaged approximately 3.5 million for samples of naive, central memory and regulatory T cells. Data came from immunoSEQ multiplex PCR; TCRdb stores just in-frame clones and leaves some out. The sample carries approximately 400,000 clones, more than 13% recorded once. The genes are TRBV28 and TRBJ2-7; TRBD2 agrees at 11 bases. The sample comprised naive CD4+ T cells from blood. This clonotype was sampled from a woman in her late teens or twenties in good health. CDR3 DNA sequence: TGTGCCAGCAGTTTACTCGGGACTAGCGGTTCCTACGAGCAGTACTTC. Translation: CASSLLGTSGSYEQYF.